This TCR beta chain was observed in a study of OX40 agonist ivuxolimab in advanced cancers. Clones were read by immunoSEQ multiplex PCR, and TCRdb kept only the in-frame ones, dropping some. The repertoire holds roughly 100,000 clones, around 82% seen once, with 3.5% to 4% in the top ten. For this clone: The antigen is undetermined.

Looked up from germline, CDR1 is SGHTA and CDR2 is FQGNSA. The V end was cut by 5 bases, the J end by 7 bases, with 22 bases between. The CDR3 is 16 residues long. Whole-study findings and limits: Among some nonresponders, normalized T-cell clonal expansion was also low. Partly responding patients at 0.1-3.0 mg/kg showed some of the smallest clonal expansion.

The sequencing here drew on CD4+ or CD8+ T cells sorted from blood, taken in a trial of the OX40 agonist ivuxolimab. The clonotype originates from an adult with an advanced solid tumor such as melanoma, head and neck, liver or kidney cancer. This sequence joins TRBV7-2 and TRBJ2-3; D possibly matches TRBD1 or TRBD2 (6 bases each). CDR3 nucleotides: TGTGCCAGCAGCCCGCAGACAGGTCGGGAGCAAAATACGCAGTATTTT. Translated: CASSPQTGREQNTQYF.